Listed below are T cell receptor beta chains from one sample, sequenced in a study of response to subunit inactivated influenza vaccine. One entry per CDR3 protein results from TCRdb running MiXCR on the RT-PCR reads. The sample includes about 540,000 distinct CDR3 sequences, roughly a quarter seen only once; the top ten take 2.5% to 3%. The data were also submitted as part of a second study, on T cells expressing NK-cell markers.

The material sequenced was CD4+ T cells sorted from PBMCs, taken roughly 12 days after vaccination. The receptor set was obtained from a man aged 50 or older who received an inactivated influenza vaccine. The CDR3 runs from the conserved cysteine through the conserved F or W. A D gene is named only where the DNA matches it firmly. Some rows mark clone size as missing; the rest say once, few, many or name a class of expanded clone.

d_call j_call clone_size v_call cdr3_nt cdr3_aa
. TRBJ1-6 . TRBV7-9 TGTGCCAGCAGCCTCGGGATTCCGGAATCACCCCTCCACTTT CASSLGIPESPLHF
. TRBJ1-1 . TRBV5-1 TGCGCCAGCAGCTTGTTGGCGAACACTGAAGCTTTCTTT CASSLLANTEAFF
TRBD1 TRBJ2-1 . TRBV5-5 TGTGCCAGCAGCGTACCGGGACAGGGGGTTGGGAATGAGCAGTTCTTC CASSVPGQGVGNEQFF
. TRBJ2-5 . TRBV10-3 TGTGCCATCAGCCGGGACATTCAAGAGACCCAGTACTTC CAISRDIQETQYF
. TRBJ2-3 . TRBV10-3 TGTGCCATCAGTCCGGACCAAACAGATACGCAGTATTTT CAISPDQTDTQYF
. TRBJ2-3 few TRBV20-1 TGCAGTGCTAGAGATGGGGGGCTAGGCACAGATACGCAGTATTTT CSARDGGLGTDTQYF
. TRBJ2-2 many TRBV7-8 TGTGCCAGCAGCTTAGCGGCAGGCGGGGAGCTGTTTTTT CASSLAAGGELFF
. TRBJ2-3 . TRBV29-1 TGCAGCGTTACCCTCGGGAGTTTGAGCACAGATACGCAGTATTTT CSVTLGSLSTDTQYF
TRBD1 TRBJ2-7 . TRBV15 TGTGCCACCAGCAGGACAGGGAGAAGTTACGAGCAGTACTTC CATSRTGRSYEQYF
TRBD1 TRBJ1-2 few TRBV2 TGTGCCAGCAGTCGCAGACAGGGGAACTATGGCTACACCTTC CASSRRQGNYGYTF
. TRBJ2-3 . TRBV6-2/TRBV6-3 TGTGCCAGCAGTTTACGACAGAGAGATACGCAGTATTTT CASSLRQRDTQYF
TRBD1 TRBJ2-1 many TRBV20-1 TGCAGTGCTAGGGAAAGCCACGGGACAGGGTACAATGAGCAGTTCTTC CSARESHGTGYNEQFF
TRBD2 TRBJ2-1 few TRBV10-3 TGTGCCATCATCTCCGGGACTAGCGGGATCGGTGAGCAGTTCTTC CAIISGTSGIGEQFF
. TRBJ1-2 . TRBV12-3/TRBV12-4 TGTGCCAGCGCTCCAACAGGGAACTATGGCTACACCTTC CASAPTGNYGYTF
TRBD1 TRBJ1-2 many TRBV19 TGTGCCAGTAGACCACCGGACAGGGCCCATGGCTACACCTTC CASRPPDRAHGYTF
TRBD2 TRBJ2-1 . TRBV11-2 TGTGCCAGCAGCTTAGTCCCTAGCGGGAGGGCCTCTTATTCCTACAATGAGCAGTTCTTC CASSLVPSGRASYSYNEQFF
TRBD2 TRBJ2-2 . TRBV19 TGTGCCAGTAGACCCCAGCTAAGCGGGGCCGGGGAGCTGTTTTTT CASRPQLSGAGELFF
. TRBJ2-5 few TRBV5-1 TGCGCCAGCAGCTTGGCGACGCTGGGGGCCGTTGAGACCCAGTACTTC CASSLATLGAVETQYF
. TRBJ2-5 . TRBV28 TGTGCCAGCAGTTCTCAACAAGAGACCCAGTACTTC CASSSQQETQYF
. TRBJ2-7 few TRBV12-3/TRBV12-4 TGTGCCAGCAGTTTAGCCCAGTGGTTCGAGCAGTACTTC CASSLAQWFEQYF
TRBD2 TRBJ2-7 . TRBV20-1 TGCAGTGCCCCGGGACTAGCGGGGAGCTCCTACGAGCAGTACTTC CSAPGLAGSSYEQYF
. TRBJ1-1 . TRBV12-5 TGTGCTAGTGGTTTGTCGTGGAACACTGAAGCTTTCTTT CASGLSWNTEAFF
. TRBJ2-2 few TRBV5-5 TGTGCCAGCACCACCGGGCTAGCGCTAAACACCGGGGAGCTGTTTTTT CASTTGLALNTGELFF
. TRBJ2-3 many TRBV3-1 TGTGCCAGCAGCTCACTCAAGGTTTCGGGTACGCAGTATTTT CASSSLKVSGTQYF
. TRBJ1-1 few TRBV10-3 TGTGCCATCAGTGAGTCGACGGGGGGGAACACTGAAGCTTTCTTT CAISESTGGNTEAFF
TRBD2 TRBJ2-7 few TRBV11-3 TGTGCCAGCAGGCCAGCGGGAGGTGTTTACGAGCAGTACTTC CASRPAGGVYEQYF
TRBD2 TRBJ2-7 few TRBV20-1 TGCAGTGTTGGGACTAGCGGGTTCTACGAGCAGTACTTC CSVGTSGFYEQYF
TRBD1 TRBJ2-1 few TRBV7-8 TGTGCCAGCAGCTTTAGCCGGGACAGGGTTATCGATGAGCAGTTCTTC CASSFSRDRVIDEQFF
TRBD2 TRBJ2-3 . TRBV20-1 TGCAGTGCTAGAGTAGCGGGCAGGGCCACAGATACGCAGTATTTT CSARVAGRATDTQYF
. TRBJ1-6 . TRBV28 TGTGCCAGCAGTTTCCACACCAATTCACCCCTCCACTTT CASSFHTNSPLHF
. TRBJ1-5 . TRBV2 TGTGCCAGCGTCCGGGTGGTGTCTCAGCCCCAGCATTTT CASVRVVSQPQHF
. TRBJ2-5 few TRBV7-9 TGTGCCAGCAGCTTCGCAGGGGTAGAGACCCAGTACTTC CASSFAGVETQYF
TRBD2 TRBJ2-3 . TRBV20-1 TGCAGTGCTAGTAGACTAGCGGGGGGGCAAGATACGCAGTATTTT CSASRLAGGQDTQYF
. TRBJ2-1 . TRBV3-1 TGTGCCAGCTCCGCCGTGGGAGGCCACAATGAGCAGTTCTTC CASSAVGGHNEQFF
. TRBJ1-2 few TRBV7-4 TGTGCCAGCAGCTTTGTCCCCACGCGCTCAGGGGTGTCTAACTATGGCTACACCTTC CASSFVPTRSGVSNYGYTF
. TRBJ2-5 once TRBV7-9 TGTGCCAGCAGCAAACGGATACTATGGCAAGAGACCCAGTACTTC CASSKRILWQETQYF
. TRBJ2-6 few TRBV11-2 TGTGCCAGCAGCTTAAGGGCCGGCAGGGGAATCTCTGGGGCCAACGTCCTGACTTTC CASSLRAGRGISGANVLTF